This note documents a single T cell receptor (beta chain) sequence. This entry belongs to a study of blood T cell repertoires in COVID-19. Study information: The study drew acute and convalescent COVID-19 samples from the United States, Italy and Spain.

How the authors handled the data: Reference gene primer amplification yielded estimated nucleated cell counts. Measured with immunoSEQ multiplex PCR; TCRdb has only the in-frame clones, and not every one. V and J calls plus clone size are reproduced from that table; the DNA served to infer D and trimming. This sample has about 160,000 clones; 78% occur once, and the top ten carry over 11%. CDR3 size: 15 residues. V dropped 1 base and J dropped 15; count of bases not matched to a gene: 7. Germline CDR1 reads MGHRA; CDR2 reads YSYEKL. The gene calls are TRBV4-1 and TRBJ2-1, with 15 bases fitting TRBD2. The sequence was collected from a woman of 80 years or more with acute or convalescent COVID-19. The sample was peripheral blood. The CDR3 region is CASSQGGLAGGRPFF. CDR3 DNA: TGCGCCAGCAGCCAAGGCGGACTAGCGGGGGGGCGGCCGTTCTTC.